This T cell receptor beta chain comes out of a study of cytomegalovirus exposure and HLA in healthy donors. Turning to the study itself: A data release that came early held roughly 85 million unique TCRs from HLA-typed donors. Study-wide results and caveats: It was shown in a later analysis that HLA-associated TCR beta chains were more clonally expanded than other, equally common chains. Fewer N-insertions (relative to the roughly 700-donor mean) were reportedly seen in an Asian-associated ancestry cluster in a later analysis.

PCR primers comprised 60 Vbeta and 13 Jbeta primers. Repertoires were generated with immunoSEQ multiplex PCR, while TCRdb's copy carries only in-frame clones and drops some. The sample data list some 70,000 clones. Likely unrecorded immune exposures existed in these nominally healthy donors. The CDR3 is 15 residues long. V gave up 6 bases and J gave up 4 bases; unmatched junction bases: 4. CDR1 is MNHEY and CDR2 is SMNVEV in the germline V gene (reference sequence). Comments on this clone: Its specificity is not known.

The clonotype was recovered from a man in his forties in good health and CMV-seronegative. The sample comprised PBMCs. The V gene is TRBV27, the J gene TRBJ2-2; 11 bases agree with TRBD2. The CDR3 region is CASSHLAGGTGELFF. DNA for the CDR3: TGTGCCAGCAGCCACCTAGCGGGAGGCACCGGGGAGCTGTTTTTT.